This T cell receptor (beta chain) was identified in a study of shared clonotypes between healthy human individuals. Study summary: Per donor, CD8 memory used one plate, CD8 naive used two, CD4 memory used three and CD4 naive used three.

Study outcomes and limitations: Owing to a small donor count, the genetic and exposure-history diversity represented was limited.

This CDR3 comprises 15 residues. Trimming cost V 1 base and J 0 bases, with 7 bases left between them. Per germline, CDR1 LNHNV and CDR2 YYDKDF (reference sequence). At the deep level, the assay was run. Genomic DNA belonging to each subset was distributed in equal measure over several immunoSEQ plates. The protocol was immunoSEQ multiplex PCR, while the TCRdb copy is restricted to in-frame clones and leaves out a portion. Of about 2 million clones detected, less than 95% appear once; the ten largest clones hold around 1.1%. Positively selected for CCR7, the CD45RO-negative cells used as naive CD8 cells excluded terminally differentiated effector memory CD45RA+ cells. As regards this clone: Its antigen is still unknown.

The source material was naive CD8+ T cells sorted from blood. This receptor was obtained from a man younger than 35 in good health. The rearrangement links TRBV15 to TRBJ2-1; D gene unclear. For the CDR3, the DNA is TGTGCCACCAGCAGAGTGACGAGCTCCTACAATGAGCAGTTCTTC. Amino acids: CATSRVTSSYNEQFF.